This TCR beta chain was documented in a study of T cell clones after liver transplantation. This CDR3 is 14 amino acids long. Looked up from germline, CDR1 is MNHNS and CDR2 is SASEGT. The V gene lost 1 base and the J gene lost 7 bases, with 11 bases spanning the gap. Measured with immunoSEQ multiplex PCR; TCRdb has only the in-frame clones, and not every one. The sample shows tens of thousands of clones, over 70% of them seen only once. The sequence came from a human patient who received a liver transplant. These T cells may partly come from the graft donor. The sequencing used CD4+ T cells from blood, collected 12 months after liver transplant. The rearrangement joins TRBV6-1 to TRBJ1-3, with D possibly being TRBD1 (6 bases). The CDR3 loop is CASSEVPGDNTIYF. The CDR3 DNA reads TGTGCCAGCAGTGAAGTGCCAGGGGACAACACCATATATTTT.